The T cell receptor beta chain described here comes from a study of T cell responses to AZD1222 COVID-19 vaccine. Generated by immunoSEQ multiplex PCR, the TCRdb table keeps only in-frame clones and is missing some. The sample has under 150,000 clones, more than 65% seen once. Analysis merged second doses at about 4 or about 12 weeks. Study results and limitations: Donors, mostly white British, included more females; clonal diversity was possibly underestimated. No day 14 peak samples; only post-peak repertoires were characterized. Reportedly, nearly half the spike-specific TCRs target unmutated variant regions.

In the case of this clone: The target antigen is unknown.

Here the sequenced sample was peripheral blood, taken 28 days after the second AZD1222 dose. The origin of this receptor is an adult who received the AZD1222 COVID-19 vaccine.

The chain's CDR3 is CASRLRALSTDTQYF. CDR3 in DNA: TGTGCCAGCAGACTCCGGGCCCTTAGCACAGATACGCAGTATTTT. The genes are TRBV27 and TRBJ2-3; D remains ambiguous. The ends were cut back, 6 bases at V and 0 bases at J, with 13 bases in the middle. The CDR3 consists of 15 residues. The V gene's germline CDR1 is MNHEY and CDR2 SMNVEV (reference sequence).